This T cell receptor beta chain was obtained from a study of T cell repertoires in cytomegalovirus infection. This clonotype was counted only a few times. TCRdb fed the reads into MiXCR, producing one record per CDR3 protein. Of roughly 250,000 distinct CDR3 sequences in the sample, roughly 12% were seen once. V lost 5 bases and J lost 2, with 9 bases in between. The CDR3 has 13 residues. CDR1 ENHRY and CDR2 SYGVKD come from the germline V gene. Sequenced: PBMCs. The clonotype originates from a human donor in good health (CMV status not recorded). Some clones in this sample may be carry-over from other donors' samples. V gene TRBV10-3 combines with J gene TRBJ2-5; TRBD1 might be the D (5 bases). As DNA, the CDR3 is TGTGCCATCAGTACAGACAGTCAAGAGACCCAGTACTTC. Protein: CAISTDSQETQYF.